A single sample gave rise to the 30 T cell receptor beta chains below, sequenced in a study of PD-1 blockade in classical Hodgkin lymphoma. With no exception, relapse followed autologous stem cell transplantation in all patients, and brentuximab vedotin exposure varied. Using immunoSEQ multiplex PCR, the repertoire was profiled, and TCRdb retains in-frame clones only, with some absent. Of 15,000 or so clones in the sample, under 90% were seen once. The sample consisted of peripheral blood mononuclear cells (PBMCs), taken at baseline. The receptors were gathered from a human donor with classical Hodgkin lymphoma.

This chain connects TRBV25-1 to TRBJ1-2; D remains unclear. V was cut by 4 bases and J by 4 bases, with 10 bases left in between. This CDR3 has 13 residues. CDR1 MGHDK and CDR2 SYGVNS come from the germline V gene. CDR3 region: CASSGSRFYGYTF. Here the CDR3 DNA reads TGTGCCAGCAGTGGATCACGGTTCTATGGCTACACCTTC.

The V and J genes are TRBV5-5 and TRBJ1-3; D uncertain. V was cut by 3 bases and J by 0 bases, with 4 bases left in between. CDR3 length equals 13 residues. Germline V gives CDR1 SGHKS, CDR2 YYEKEE (reference sequence). The CDR3 bases are TGTGCCAGCAGCTCCGTCTCTGGAAACACCATATATTTT. Amino acids: CASSSVSGNTIYF. The variable domain in full, completed from reference TRBV5-5 and TRBJ1-3, reads DAGVTQSPTHLIKTRGQQVTLRCSPISGHKSVSWYQQVLGQGPQFIFQYYEKEERGRGNFPDRFSARQFPNYSSELNVNALLLGDSALYLCASSSVSGNTIYFGEGSWLTVV.

This clone was observed a few times. CDR3 bases: TGTGCCAGCAGTGGTTCAGGGGGTGGCTACACCTTC. Its protein product is CASSGSGGGYTF. The V and J genes are TRBV2 and TRBJ1-2, with 7 bases aligning to TRBD1. This CDR3 has 12 residues. Germline V gene data show CDR1 as SNHLY and CDR2 as FYNNEI. V gave up 4 bases and J gave up 7 bases; unmatched junction bases: 3. The full variable domain, completed using reference TRBV2 and TRBJ1-2, is EPEVTQTPSHQVTQMGQEVILRCVPISNHLYFYWYRQILGQKVEFLVSFYNNEISEKSEIFDDQFSVERPDGSNFTLKIRSTKLEDSAMYFCASSGSGGGYTFGSGTRLTVV.

There are a few counts of this clone. The chain combines TRBV20-1 with TRBJ1-3; no clear D. Trimming took off 3 bases at V and 6 bases at J, with 6 bases between the two ends. This CDR3 comprises 11 residues. The germline V gene has CDR1 DFQATT and CDR2 SNEGSKA (reference sequence). In nucleotides, the CDR3 is TGCAGTGCTAGTGCCCCAAACACCATATATTTT. It encodes CSASAPNTIYF.

About this clone itself: At one end the junction does not follow the germline gene, possibly because of a read error. The V and J genes are TRBV9 and TRBJ1-1, with D uncertain. The CDR3 is made up of 14 amino acids. The germline V gene has CDR1 SGDLS and CDR2 YYNGEE. The CDR3 loop is CASSVRSTNAEAFF. The CDR3 nucleotides are TGTGCCAGCAGCGTGAGATCGACGAACGCTGAAGCTTTCTTT.

The rearrangement joins TRBV9 to TRBJ2-5; no clear D gene. The CDR3 spans 14 residues. Trimming took off 3 bases at V and 2 bases at J, with 11 bases between the two ends. Germline assignment: CDR1 SGDLS and CDR2 YYNGEE. The CDR3 sequence: CASSDSAGQETQYF. The DNA of the CDR3 is TGTGCCAGCAGCGATAGTGCCGGACAAGAGACCCAGTACTTC. Using reference TRBV9 and TRBJ2-5 for the parts outside the CDR3, the full variable domain is DSGVTQTPKHLITATGQRVTLRCSPRSGDLSVYWYQQSLDQGLQFLIQYYNGEERAKGNILERFSAQQFPDLHSELNLSSLELGDSALYFCASSDSAGQETQYFGPGTRLLVL.

This chain joins TRBV5-6 and TRBJ1-3; D gene uncertain. Trimming stripped 0 bases from V and 0 bases from J, with 4 bases between. The CDR3 is 14 amino acids. Per germline, CDR1 SGHDT and CDR2 YYEEEE. As DNA, the CDR3 is TGTGCCAGCAGCTTGGATTTCTCTGGAAACACCATATATTTT. As protein: CASSLDFSGNTIYF. Together with reference TRBV5-6 and TRBJ1-3, the CDR3 gives the full variable domain: DAGVTQSPTHLIKTRGQQVTLRCSPKSGHDTVSWYQQALGQGPQFIFQYYEEEERQRGNFPDRFSGHQFPNYSSELNVNALLLGDSALYLCASSLDFSGNTIYFGEGSWLTVV.

V usage is TRBV4-1 and J usage is TRBJ2-1, with TRBD1 matching over 8 bases. Germline CDR1 is MGHRA and CDR2 is YSYEKL. V lost 4 bases, J lost 4 bases, and 9 bases stayed unmatched. The CDR3 has 16 residues. The DNA of the CDR3 is TGCGCCAGCAGCCTACCTGACAGGGGCAAGTACAATGAGCAGTTCTTC. Its translation: CASSLPDRGKYNEQFF.

This clone has only a few counts. V usage is TRBV6-5 and J usage is TRBJ2-7; maybe TRBD2 (6 bases). The CDR3 is made up of 14 amino acids. V lost 2 bases and J 1 base, leaving 9 bases between the germline ends. Germline lookup yields CDR1 MNHEY and CDR2 SVGAGI. CDR3 DNA: TGTGCCAGCAGTTACGGTAGCGGTTCCTACGAGCAGTACTTC. Amino acid sequence: CASSYGSGSYEQYF.

This chain connects TRBV2 to TRBJ1-1; TRBD1 matches at 7 bases. The germline V gene encodes CDR1 SNHLY and CDR2 FYNNEI. The CDR3 loop spans 13 amino acids. V lost 4 bases, J lost 3 bases, and 2 bases stayed unmatched. The CDR3 sequence: CASSVQGDTEAFF. CDR3 DNA: TGTGCCAGCAGTGTGCAGGGGGACACTGAAGCTTTCTTT.

This clone was recorded only once. This chain uses TRBV7-8 with TRBJ2-7, with D possibly being TRBD1 or TRBD2 (5 bases each). The germline gives CDR1 SGHVS, CDR2 FQNEAQ. Trimming cost V 5 bases and J 1 base, with 15 bases left between them. CDR3 length equals 15 residues. The CDR3: CASSLRTQRSYEQYF. CDR3 nucleotides: TGTGCCAGCAGCCTCCGGACACAGCGGTCCTACGAGCAGTACTTC.

The chain couples TRBV6-5 to TRBJ1-2; a weak D match, TRBD1 (5 bases). Trimming pared 0 bases from V and 4 bases from J, leaving 9 bases between. The germline gives CDR1 MNHEY, CDR2 SVGAGI. CDR3 length equals 14 residues. The CDR3 DNA reads TGTGCCAGCAGTTACTCGGGGGGATCCTATGGCTACACCTTC. Its protein is CASSYSGGSYGYTF.

This chain uses TRBV5-4 with TRBJ2-3; 7 bases are shared with TRBD1. Germline CDR1 and CDR2: SGHNT and YYREEE (reference sequence). Germline trimming cut 5 bases from V and 3 bases from J; bases unmatched to any gene: 9. The CDR3 length is 15 residues. The CDR3 spells CASRSDRVRTDTQYF. CDR3 in DNA: TGTGCCAGCAGATCCGACAGGGTGAGGACAGATACGCAGTATTTT.

The chain links TRBV11-1 to TRBJ1-1; TRBD1 might be the D (5 bases). CDR3 length equals 15 residues. With 2 bases removed from V and 8 bases from J, the gap between germline ends came to 18 bases. Germline V gene data show CDR1 as SGHAT and CDR2 as FQDESV (reference sequence). The CDR3 DNA is TGTGCCAGCAGCTTAACGATCTCAGGGAGGTCCGAAGCTTTCTTT. As protein: CASSLTISGRSEAFF.

This sequence joins TRBV29-1 and TRBJ1-1; D is unclear. This CDR3 is 14 amino acids long. Trimming took off 7 bases at V and 1 base at J, with 16 bases between the two ends. From germline, CDR1 is SQVTM and CDR2 ANQGSEA. CDR3 in DNA: TGCAGCGCTGCCCCCAGGACGGCGAACACTGAAGCTTTCTTT. This translates into CSAAPRTANTEAFF.

This sequence joins TRBV18 and TRBJ1-2, with a possible D match to TRBD1 (5 bases). The CDR3 runs to 15 residues. V lost 0 bases and J lost 4, with 12 bases in between. Germline CDR1 and CDR2: KGHSH and LQKENI. The DNA of the CDR3 is TGTGCCAGCTCACCACCCTGGCCGGGACCCTATGGCTACACCTTC. As protein: CASSPPWPGPYGYTF.

The chain combines TRBV19 with TRBJ1-1; 7 nucleotides match TRBD1. The CDR3 covers 14 residues. CDR1 and CDR2 from the germline V gene are LNHDA and SQIVND (reference sequence). J gave up 1 base and V 5 bases, and 4 bases lay outside the gene matches. CDR3 DNA: TGTGCCAGTAGTTTCAGGGGGGCGAACACTGAAGCTTTCTTT. This encodes CASSFRGANTEAFF.

The chain couples TRBV9 to TRBJ1-4; 9 bases match TRBD1. Per germline, CDR1 SGDLS and CDR2 YYNGEE. The CDR3 runs to 16 residues. J gave up 8 bases and V 0 bases, and 8 bases lay outside the gene matches. This chain's CDR3 is CASSVGLTGGEEKLFF. CDR3 coding DNA: TGTGCCAGCAGCGTAGGCCTGACAGGGGGAGAAGAAAAACTGTTTTTT.

This chain uses TRBV9 with TRBJ2-7; D may be TRBD1 or TRBD2 (5 bases each). Germline loops: CDR1 SGDLS, CDR2 YYNGEE. The V and J ends lost 0 bases and 2 bases respectively, with 12 bases between them. This CDR3 region has 15 residues. The CDR3 DNA sequence: TGTGCCAGCAGCGTAGCTGTGGGGACCGCCTACGAGCAGTACTTC. It yields the protein CASSVAVGTAYEQYF.

The rearrangement uses TRBV4-3 and TRBJ2-1; the match to TRBD2 covers 14 bases. Per the germline V gene, CDR1 is LGHNA and CDR2 is YSLEER. The CDR3 covers 22 residues. V lost 1 base, J lost 0 bases, and 14 bases stayed unmatched. CDR3 amino acids: CASSQVRTSGGPRHSSYNEQFF. CDR3 in DNA: TGCGCCAGCAGCCAAGTTCGGACTAGCGGGGGGCCGAGACACAGCTCCTACAATGAGCAGTTCTTC.

This clone was counted a few times. The chain employs TRBV29-1 and TRBJ1-1; D is unresolved. The length of the CDR3 is 11 residues. Germline V gives CDR1 SQVTM, CDR2 ANQGSEA. V lost 6 bases and J lost 2, with 7 bases in between. CDR3 bases: TGCAGCGTGGAGGGTAACACTGAAGCTTTCTTT. This codes for CSVEGNTEAFF.

The chain employs TRBV27 and TRBJ2-5; the D gene is possibly TRBD2 (6 bases). With the DNA end fitting TRBJ2-7 better, the J assignment may be wrong. CDR3 length: 14 amino acids. CDR1 is MNHEY and CDR2 is SMNVEV in the germline V gene (reference sequence). CDR3 bases: TGTGCCAGCAGTCCCCGGCGGGACTCCTACGAGCAGTACTTC. Its translation is CASSPRRDSYEQYF.

The chain is built from TRBV14 and TRBJ2-7; perhaps D is TRBD1 or TRBD2 (5 bases each). Germline loops: CDR1 SGHDN, CDR2 FVKESK. The CDR3 contains 12 residues. V shed 8 bases and J shed 2 bases, with 10 bases lying between them. The CDR3 here is CASRDQAYEQYF. The CDR3, as DNA: TGTGCCAGCCGGGACCAAGCCTACGAGCAGTACTTC.

The CDR3 reads CASSTRGLSNQPQHF. DNA of the CDR3: TGTGCCAGTAGTACCCGAGGGCTTAGCAATCAGCCCCAGCATTTT. The chain recombines TRBV19 with TRBJ1-5; D unresolved. The CDR3 has 15 residues. Germline V gives CDR1 LNHDA, CDR2 SQIVND (reference sequence). Trimming pared 4 bases from V and 0 bases from J, leaving 10 bases between.

This chain joins TRBV27 and TRBJ1-1; D is unclear. Trimming pared 7 bases from V and 0 bases from J, leaving 12 bases between. The CDR3 consists of 14 residues. CDR1 is MNHEY and CDR2 is SMNVEV in the germline V gene (reference sequence). The CDR3 sequence: CASKPHDMNTEAFF. In DNA form, the CDR3 reads TGTGCCAGCAAACCACACGATATGAACACTGAAGCTTTCTTT.

The chain carries TRBV25-1 and TRBJ1-1; D might be TRBD1 (6 bases). Trimming removed 5 bases from V and 4 bases from J, with 11 bases in between. The CDR3 has 13 residues. Germline V gene data show CDR1 as MGHDK and CDR2 as SYGVNS. CDR3 residues: CASSQGWFTEAFF. In DNA, the CDR3 is TGTGCCAGCAGTCAGGGGTGGTTCACTGAAGCTTTCTTT.

As concerns this clone: One end of the junction does not line up with germline, which may come from a read error. V is TRBV4-1 and J is TRBJ1-1, with 7 nucleotides matching TRBD1. The CDR3 contains 15 residues. Germline V CDR1 and CDR2: MGHRA, YSYEKL. CDR3 nucleotides: TGCGCCAGCAGCCAGGCCCTAACTCCGGGACAGTACCTTGCGTGG. Its protein is CASSQALTPGQYLAW.

This chain uses TRBV7-2 with TRBJ1-4; 9 nucleotides align to TRBD1. The germline gives CDR1 SGHTA, CDR2 FQGNSA. The CDR3 is 15 residues long. V dropped 3 bases and J dropped 7; count of bases not matched to a gene: 6. CDR3 coding DNA: TGTGCCAGCAGCTTTACAGGGGGCGCGGGTGAAAAACTGTTTTTT. It specifies CASSFTGGAGEKLFF.

This clone showed up just once. The chain combines TRBV6-5 with TRBJ2-7, with D perhaps TRBD2 (7 bases). V gave up 2 bases and J gave up 5 bases, with 13 bases separating them. The CDR3 spans 14 residues. Germline assignment: CDR1 MNHEY and CDR2 SVGAGI. The CDR3 loop is CASSYTRGGNEQYF. CDR3 nucleotides: TGTGCCAGCAGTTACACCAGGGGAGGGAACGAGCAGTACTTC.

The chain employs TRBV18 and TRBJ1-1; TRBD1 might be the D (5 bases). Germline V CDR1 and CDR2: KGHSH, LQKENI. The CDR3 contains 15 residues. Trimming pared 6 bases from V and 0 bases from J, leaving 14 bases between. CDR3 nucleotides: TGTGCCAGCTCGTCCTTGACAGAAATGAACACTGAAGCTTTCTTT. Protein product: CASSSLTEMNTEAFF.